This TCR beta chain was identified during a study of T cells in Graves' hyperthyroidism and ophthalmopathy (dated by TCRdb to about 2019). For context, the study as a whole: Peripheral blood was collected at initial diagnosis, before any treatment. In addition, the study compared T-cell repertoires in thyroid tissue and in blood from roughly six Graves' hyperthyroidism patients. Whether ophthalmopathy could be predicted prospectively was tested in an independent validation cohort made up of some 20 hyperthyroidism patients plus 17 patients who later progressed to ophthalmopathy. The roughly 99 discovery patients were divided at random into training and test sets in a 7:3 ratio. TCR V-J signatures able to tell the groups apart were searched for in a discovery cohort of around 95 patients, of whom under 45 had Graves' ophthalmopathy and about 60 had stable Graves' hyperthyroidism. Following sampling, methimazole starting at 30 mg daily was given to hyperthyroidism patients, and high-dose intravenous methylprednisolone was given to ophthalmopathy patients. TCR Vbeta CDR3 sequencing of approximately 140 peripheral blood samples (around 45 ophthalmopathy, about 80 hyperthyroidism and some 17 progressor patients) is reported in the paper. Results and caveats for the whole study, not just this receptor: Sample size was not statistically predetermined, and blinding of investigators to group allocation was not performed. In validation, progression to ophthalmopathy was predicted by the model with 65% to 71% sensitivity and nearly 75% specificity, a median of around 5.9 months before onset. Most expanded thyroid clonotypes (frequency above 0.001) were also detected in blood, a finding suggesting that blood repertoires may reflect thyroid immune responses. In cross-validation, a model built on a 13 V-J signature told ophthalmopathy apart from stable hyperthyroidism with under 90% sensitivity and roughly 81% specificity, and in testing the same model reached 80%/75%.

This clonotype was seen at least ten times. There is no known antigen for this receptor. Qualities for individual bases were not recorded, and no much larger clone is one base off. The TCR beta CDR3 regions were amplified from the RNA transcripts. The TCR CDR3 was subjected to a first round of RT-PCR using the HTBI primer set and the Qiagen OneStep RT-PCR kit. Libraries were constructed in a second round of multiplex PCR, after which size selection and purification were carried out. Sequencing of the libraries was done on an Illumina HiSeq2000 using paired-end 100 bp reads. The original pipeline was this. SOAPnuke was used to process the raw data, with reads discarded if the reads contained adapters or uncalled bases, had a mean Phred below 15, or lacked an exact constant-primer or identifier match. High-quality paired reads were merged using COPE v1.2.5, and each unique nucleotide sequence was defined as a clonotype. MiTCR v1.1 was used to align clonotypes to the IMGT TRBV, TRBD and TRBJ reference segments. The analysis was restricted to V-J combinations with a frequency above 0.0001, which together covered over 99% of the repertoires. A TCS score was defined as the ratio between F50 (clonal expansion) and ExV (chaos), using BLOSUM62-based TCRdist between CDR3 peptides within each V-J. Welch's t-statistics and random forest reduced 500 to 550 V-J features to some 14, which were used in a naive Bayes classifier (R e1071). The public reads were reprocessed in TCRdb via fastp at Q25 and MiXCR, keeping in-frame beta chains. Every entry covers one CDR3 protein and lists the most common genes and DNA from its rows. These V and J calls originate from TCRdb's pipeline instead of the authors' own analysis. This sample gives 350,000 to 450,000 distinct CDR3 sequences in total; more than 11% of them show up just once. The ten largest clones represent approximately 10% of the sample.

A patient counted as having stable Graves' hyperthyroidism if no progression to ophthalmopathy occurred over 18 months of follow-up. Hyperthyroidism patients were newly diagnosed, had a disease duration of under 2 months, and were aged 18 to 65 years. Any patient with an uncontrolled infection, another autoimmune disease, pregnancy or lactation was excluded. Clinical symptoms, serum thyroxine and TRAb, thyroid ultrasound, and orbital computed tomography formed the basis for the diagnoses. Ficoll-Paque density gradient centrifugation was used to isolate PBMCs from about 10 ml of fresh peripheral blood. Total RNA was extracted with Trizol reagent, and quality was checked on an Agilent 2100 Bioanalyzer. Including cysteine and phenylalanine, the CDR3 has 13 amino acids. Only the CDR3 DNA is retained, 39 bases long and in frame from the first base. Trimming removed 1 base from V and 3 bases from J, leaving 6 bases between the germline ends.

This TCR was recovered from a woman in her sixties or seventies with Graves' hyperthyroidism. The sample comprised blood. Rearrangement joined TRBV12-3 or TRBV12-4 to TRBJ2-5; no D gene can be assigned with confidence. The DNA sequence is as follows: TGTGCCAGCAGTTTAGGCCACGAAGAGACCCAGTACTTC. The encoded protein is CASSLGHEETQYF.